At least ten counts were recorded for the clone carrying this TCR beta chain. Its antigen is still unknown. These data belong to a study of identical twins. The CDR3 totals 13 residues. Germline CDR1 is DFQATT and CDR2 is SNEGSKA (reference sequence). J was trimmed by 7 bases and V by 4 bases; bases with no gene match: 5. Whole-study findings and limits: Invariant MAIT and iNKT cells are populations that could partly confound zero-insertion analyses.

Carrying unique molecular identifiers, the cDNA also gained a universal primer site through template switching. TCRdb recomputed calls from the 5' RACE reads with MiXCR, one row per CDR3 protein. The sample lists a few hundred thousand distinct CDR3 sequences; roughly 10% were seen once. This sequence originates from a man aged 45-65 years in good health. This chain joins TRBV20-1 and TRBJ2-2, with TRBD2 identical over 8 bases. Sequencing was carried out using memory T cells sorted from blood. The CDR3 sequence is CSAKRLASGELFF. DNA of the CDR3: TGCAGTGCTAAAAGACTAGCGAGCGGGGAGCTGTTTTTT.